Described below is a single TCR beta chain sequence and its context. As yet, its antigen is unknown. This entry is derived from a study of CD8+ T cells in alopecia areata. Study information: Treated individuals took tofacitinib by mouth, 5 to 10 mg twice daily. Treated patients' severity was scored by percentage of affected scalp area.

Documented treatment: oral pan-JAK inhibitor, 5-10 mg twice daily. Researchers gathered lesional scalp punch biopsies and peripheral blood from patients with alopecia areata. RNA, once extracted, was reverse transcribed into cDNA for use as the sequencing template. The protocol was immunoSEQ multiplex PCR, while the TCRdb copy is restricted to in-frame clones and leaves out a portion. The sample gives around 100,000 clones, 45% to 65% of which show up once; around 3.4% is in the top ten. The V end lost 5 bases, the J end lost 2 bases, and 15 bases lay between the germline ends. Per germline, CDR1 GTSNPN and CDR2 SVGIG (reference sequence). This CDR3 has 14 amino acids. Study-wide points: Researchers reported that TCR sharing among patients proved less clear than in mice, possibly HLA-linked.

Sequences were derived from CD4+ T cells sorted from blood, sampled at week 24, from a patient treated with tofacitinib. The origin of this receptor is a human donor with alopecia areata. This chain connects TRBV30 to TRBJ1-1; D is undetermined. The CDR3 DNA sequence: TGTGCCTGGGAAAAGGTGGGCCTAAACACTGAAGCTTTCTTT. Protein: CAWEKVGLNTEAFF.